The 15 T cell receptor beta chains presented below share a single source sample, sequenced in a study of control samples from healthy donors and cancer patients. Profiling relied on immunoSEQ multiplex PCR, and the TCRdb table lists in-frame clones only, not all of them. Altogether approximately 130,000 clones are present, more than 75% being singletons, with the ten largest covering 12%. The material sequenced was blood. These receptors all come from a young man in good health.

The CDR3 nucleotides read TGTGCCAGCAGTGAAGAAGACACAGGGACCCTCTATGGCTACACCTTC. Protein product: CASSEEDTGTLYGYTF. The genes are TRBV6-1 and TRBJ1-2; possibly TRBD1 for D (6 bases). There are 16 residues in the CDR3. V lost 1 base, J lost 4 bases, and 16 bases lay in between. Germline-derived CDR1 and CDR2 are MNHNS and SASEGT.

In DNA form, the CDR3 reads TGTGCCAGCAGTTCGGGGAGGAATCAGCCCCAGCATTTT. It yields the protein CASSSGRNQPQHF. The chain has TRBV6-6 and TRBJ1-5; no definite D call. Germline V gene sequence: CDR1 MNHNY, CDR2 SVGAGI (reference sequence). Between the trimmed V and J ends, which lost 4 bases and 4 bases, there was a span of 8 bases. The CDR3 length is 13 residues.

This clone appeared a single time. The CDR3 coding sequence is TGTGCCAGCAGCTTGCCGGGGCAATATGGCTACACCTTC. Residues: CASSLPGQYGYTF. The genes are TRBV5-4 and TRBJ1-2; possibly TRBD1 for D (5 bases). Looked up from germline, CDR1 is SGHNT and CDR2 is YYREEE (reference sequence). The CDR3 is 13 amino acids. Trimming removed 1 base at V and 5 bases at J, with 9 bases between. Full variable domain (rest looked up from reference TRBV5-4 and TRBJ1-2): ETGVTQSPTHLIKTRGQQVTLRCSSQSGHNTVSWYQQALGQGPQFIFQYYREEENGRGNFPPRFSGLQFPNYSSELNVNALELDDSALYLCASSLPGQYGYTFGSGTRLTVV.

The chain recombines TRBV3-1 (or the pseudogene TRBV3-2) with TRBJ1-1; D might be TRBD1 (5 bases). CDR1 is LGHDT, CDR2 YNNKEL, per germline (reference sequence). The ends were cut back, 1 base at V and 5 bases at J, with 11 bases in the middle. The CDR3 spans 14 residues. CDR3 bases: TGTGCCAGCAGCCAAGCGGGGGGTGAGACTGAAGCTTTCTTT. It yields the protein CASSQAGGETEAFF.

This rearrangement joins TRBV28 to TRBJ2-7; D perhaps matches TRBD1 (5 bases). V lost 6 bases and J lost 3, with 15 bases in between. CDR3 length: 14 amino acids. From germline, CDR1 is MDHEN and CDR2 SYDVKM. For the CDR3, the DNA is TGTGCCAGCAGGCTAAATGGGCAGGGCTACGAGCAGTACGTC. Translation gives CASRLNGQGYEQYV.

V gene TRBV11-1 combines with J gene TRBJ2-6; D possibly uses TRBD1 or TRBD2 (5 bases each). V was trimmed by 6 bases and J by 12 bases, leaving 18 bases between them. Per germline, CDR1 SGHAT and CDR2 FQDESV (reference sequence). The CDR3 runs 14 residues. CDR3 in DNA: TGTGCCAGCAGTCTTGACGGGGCCGCTCCCGTCCTGACTTTC. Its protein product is CASSLDGAAPVLTF.

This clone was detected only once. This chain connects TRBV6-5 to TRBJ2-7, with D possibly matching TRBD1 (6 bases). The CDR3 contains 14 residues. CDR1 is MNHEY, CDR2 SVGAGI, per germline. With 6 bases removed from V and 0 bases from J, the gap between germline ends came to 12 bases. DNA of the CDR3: TGTGCCAGCAGCCGGGACACGGTCTCCTACGAGCAGTACTTC. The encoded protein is CASSRDTVSYEQYF.

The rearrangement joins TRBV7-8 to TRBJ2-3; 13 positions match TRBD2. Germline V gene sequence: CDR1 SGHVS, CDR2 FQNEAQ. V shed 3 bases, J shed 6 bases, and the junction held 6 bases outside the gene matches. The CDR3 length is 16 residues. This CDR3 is CASSLRTSGGGDTQYF. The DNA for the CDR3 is TGTGCCAGCAGCTTGCGGACTAGCGGGGGCGGGGATACGCAGTATTTT.

CDR3 amino acids: CASSLDLTQYF. The CDR3 DNA reads as TGTGCCAGCAGCCTTGATCTGACGCAGTATTTT. This chain connects TRBV5-4 to TRBJ2-3; D uncertain. Deletions cut 4 bases from V and 9 bases from J, with 9 bases between. This CDR3 spans 11 amino acids. From germline, CDR1 is SGHNT and CDR2 YYREEE (reference sequence).

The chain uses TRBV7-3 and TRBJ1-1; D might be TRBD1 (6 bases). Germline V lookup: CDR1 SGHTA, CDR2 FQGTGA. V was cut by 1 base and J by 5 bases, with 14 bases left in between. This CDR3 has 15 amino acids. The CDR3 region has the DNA TGTGCCAGCAGCTTAAGCCTGGGGGGCGTGACTGAAGCTTTCTTT. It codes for CASSLSLGGVTEAFF.

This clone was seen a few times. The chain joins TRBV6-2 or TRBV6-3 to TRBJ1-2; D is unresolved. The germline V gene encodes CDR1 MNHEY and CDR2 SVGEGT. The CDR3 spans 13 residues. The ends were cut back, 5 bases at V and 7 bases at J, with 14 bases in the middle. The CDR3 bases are TGTGCCAGCAGTCAGACCCGAAAGGTTGGCTACACCTTC. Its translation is CASSQTRKVGYTF.

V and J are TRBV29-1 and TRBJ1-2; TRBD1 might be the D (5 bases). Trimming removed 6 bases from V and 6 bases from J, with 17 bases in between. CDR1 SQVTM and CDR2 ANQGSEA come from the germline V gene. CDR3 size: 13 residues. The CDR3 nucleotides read TGCAGCGTGTCCATGGGGGGTGACAATGGCTACACCTTC. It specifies CSVSMGGDNGYTF.

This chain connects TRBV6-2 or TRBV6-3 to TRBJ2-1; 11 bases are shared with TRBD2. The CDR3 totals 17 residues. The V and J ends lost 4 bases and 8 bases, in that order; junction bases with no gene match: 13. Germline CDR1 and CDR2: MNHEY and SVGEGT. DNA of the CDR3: TGTGCCAGCAGTTCCCTCGCCCTAGCGGGGGGAGGCGATGAGCAGTTCTTC. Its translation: CASSSLALAGGGDEQFF.

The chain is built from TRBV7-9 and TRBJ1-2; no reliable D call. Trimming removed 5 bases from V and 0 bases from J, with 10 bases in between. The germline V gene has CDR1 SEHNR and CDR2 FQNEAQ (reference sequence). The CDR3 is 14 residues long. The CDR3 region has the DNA TGTGCCAGCAGCGACCGGGAGTCTAACTATGGCTACACCTTC. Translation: CASSDRESNYGYTF.

CDR3 DNA: TGCGCCAGCAGCTCAACAGTGGGGGACACCGGGGAGCTGTTTTTT. It specifies CASSSTVGDTGELFF. This rearrangement joins TRBV5-1 to TRBJ2-2, with D perhaps matching TRBD1 or TRBD2 (5 bases each). The germline V gene encodes CDR1 SGHRS and CDR2 YFSETQ. Between the trimmed V and J ends, which lost 3 bases and 3 bases, there was a span of 12 bases. This CDR3 is 15 amino acids long.